A single T cell receptor beta chain is shown here with its context. Its specificity is unknown. These data come from a study of ipilimumab plus nivolumab after autologous stem cell transplantation. Looking at the study overall: Patients received a median of 5 ipilimumab and 8 nivolumab doses. Notes on the study in general: The authors say TCR, Treg and microbiome findings warrant further study.

The V segment lost 4 bases and the J segment 0 bases; nucleotides outside the gene matches: 5. CDR1 and CDR2 from the germline V gene are SGHRS and YFSETQ. This CDR3 contains 15 residues. Checkpoint therapy with ipilimumab 1 mg/kg began 14 to 28 days after transplant. Profiled with immunoSEQ multiplex PCR; TCRdb holds only in-frame clones, not every one. Found here are roughly 16,000 clones, 81% of them singletons; the top ten hold approximately 19%. This sample comprised PBMCs, obtained in a trial of ipilimumab plus nivolumab as post-transplant consolidation. This clonotype was sampled from a male donor with diffuse large B-cell lymphoma. The chain carries TRBV5-1 and TRBJ2-3; 7 bases fit TRBD2. The CDR3 sequence is CASSPRTRSTDTQYF. For the CDR3, the DNA is TGCGCCAGCAGCCCCAGGACTAGAAGCACAGATACGCAGTATTTT.